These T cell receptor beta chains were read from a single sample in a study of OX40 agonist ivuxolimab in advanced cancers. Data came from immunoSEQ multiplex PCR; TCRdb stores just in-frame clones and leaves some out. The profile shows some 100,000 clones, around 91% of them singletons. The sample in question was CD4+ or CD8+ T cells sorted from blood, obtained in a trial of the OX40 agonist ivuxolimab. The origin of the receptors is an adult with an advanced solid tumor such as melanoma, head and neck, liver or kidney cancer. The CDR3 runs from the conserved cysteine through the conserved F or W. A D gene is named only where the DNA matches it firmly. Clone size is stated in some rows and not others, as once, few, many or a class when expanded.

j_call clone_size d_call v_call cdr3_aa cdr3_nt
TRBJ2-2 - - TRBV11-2 CASSFGPGTGELFF TGTGCCAGCAGCTTTGGACCGGGCACCGGGGAGCTGTTTTTT
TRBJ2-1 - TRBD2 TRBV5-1 CASSGEREALSYNEQFF TGCGCCAGCTCGGGGGAGCGGGAGGCCCTCTCCTACAATGAGCAGTTCTTC
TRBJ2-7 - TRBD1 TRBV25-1 CASSVRGRGYEQYF TGTGCCAGCAGTGTCAGGGGGCGCGGGTACGAGCAGTACTTC
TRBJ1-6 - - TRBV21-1 CASMGWDSPLHF TGTGCCAGCATGGGCTGGGATTCACCCCTCCACTTT
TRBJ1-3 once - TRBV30 CAWRTGFSGNTIYF TGTGCCTGGAGAACAGGTTTCTCTGGAAACACCATATATTTT
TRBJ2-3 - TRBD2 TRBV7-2 CASSAGLAGELTDTQYF TGTGCCAGCAGCGCCGGACTAGCGGGAGAATTGACAGATACGCAGTATTTT
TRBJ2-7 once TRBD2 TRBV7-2 CASSYTSAYSYEQYF TGTGCCAGCAGCTATACTAGCGCATATTCCTACGAGCAGTACTTC
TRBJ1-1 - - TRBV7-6 CASSLGGPNTEAFF TGTGCCAGCAGCTTAGGGGGCCCCAACACTGAAGCTTTCTTT
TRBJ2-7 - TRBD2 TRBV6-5 CASRLRRGAYEQYF TGTGCCAGCAGACTCCGGCGGGGGGCCTACGAGCAGTACTTC
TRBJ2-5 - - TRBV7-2 CASSLGVRAGFLETQYF TGTGCCAGCAGCTTAGGCGTAAGGGCAGGGTTCCTAGAGACCCAGTACTTC
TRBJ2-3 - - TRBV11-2 CASSLAGSPDTQYF TGTGCCAGCAGCTTAGCCGGGAGCCCAGATACGCAGTATTTT
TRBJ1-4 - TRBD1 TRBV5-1 CASSVGQGANEKLFF TGCGCCAGCAGCGTCGGACAGGGGGCTAATGAAAAACTGTTTTTT
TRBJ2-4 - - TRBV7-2 CASSPYRGGNIQYF TGTGCCAGCAGCCCGTACAGGGGGGGAAACATTCAGTACTTC
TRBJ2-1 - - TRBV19 CASSIDLAEQFF TGTGCCAGTAGTATAGATCTAGCGGAGCAGTTCTTC
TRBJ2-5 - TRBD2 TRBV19 CASSITGTSGSRGETQYF TGTGCCAGTAGTATCACCGGGACTAGCGGGAGTAGGGGAGAGACCCAGTACTTC
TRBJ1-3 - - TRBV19 CASSSESGNTIYF TGTGCCAGTAGTTCGGAATCTGGAAACACCATATATTTT
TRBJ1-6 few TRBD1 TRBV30 CAWKGQGYNSPLHF TGTGCCTGGAAGGGACAGGGGTATAATTCACCCCTCCACTTT
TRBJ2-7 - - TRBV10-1 CASSESATDSYEQYF TGCGCCAGCAGTGAGAGTGCGACAGACTCCTACGAGCAGTACTTC
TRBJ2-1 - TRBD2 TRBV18 CASSPGREGWNEQFF TGTGCCAGCTCCCCGGGCCGGGAGGGGTGGAATGAGCAGTTCTTC
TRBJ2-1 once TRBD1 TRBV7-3 CASSLSRTGTGIYNEQFF TGTGCCAGCAGCTTAAGCCGGACCGGGACAGGGATTTACAATGAGCAGTTCTTC
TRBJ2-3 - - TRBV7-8 CASSSVADPSTDTQYF TGTGCCAGCAGCTCCGTAGCGGACCCGAGCACAGATACGCAGTATTTT
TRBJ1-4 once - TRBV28 CASSLWGVPNEKLFF TGTGCCAGCAGTTTATGGGGCGTACCTAATGAAAAACTGTTTTTT